The clone carrying this T cell receptor (beta chain) was counted a few times. Its antigen is undetermined. cDNA libraries for TCR alpha and TCR beta, carrying sample barcodes and UMIs, came from 5'RACE with constant-segment primers. TCRdb reprocessed the 5' RACE reads via MiXCR and lists one record per CDR3 protein. The data show a few hundred thousand distinct CDR3 sequences, approximately 15% seen once. This CDR3 has 16 amino acids. V lost 2 bases and J 7 bases, leaving 20 bases between the germline ends. The germline gives CDR1 MGHRA, CDR2 YSYEKL. This entry comes from a study of T-cell memory formation after mild COVID-19. Overall study results and limits: There was a balanced CD4/CD8 profile in clones contracting day 15 to 85, and later expanders leaned CD4+. Unconfirmed was the SARS-CoV-2 specificity of second-wave clones that peaked on day 37. CD4+ clones that contracted lay mainly in CM and EM; CD8+ ones lay in EMRA.

Material for sequencing was PBMCs or a T cell subset sorted from them (not recorded which). V is TRBV4-1 and J is TRBJ1-2; D ambiguous. The source is a man younger than 30 who had mild COVID-19 (a few samples of this study predate the infection). Cell type and time point are not known. The CDR3: CASSQSSGSRKGGYTF. CDR3 coding DNA: TGCGCCAGCAGCCAATCCTCGGGGTCCCGGAAGGGTGGCTACACCTTC.